This T cell receptor beta chain was identified during a study of regulatory T cells in long-lasting Graves disease. Study overall: Antithyroid drug use was under 3 months in newly diagnosed Graves' patients.

This clonotype was detected only a few times. The CDR3 contains 13 residues. V lost 5 bases and J lost 1, with 8 bases in between. Germline CDR1 LNHDA, CDR2 SQIVND (reference sequence). The time point is: newly diagnosed GD, antithyroid drugs for less than 3 months. RNA from PBMCs was the source of the TCR library. Arm-PCR of CDR3 regions with iRepertoire HTBI primers generated TCR beta libraries. TCRdb re-called the multiplex PCR reads with MiXCR, one entry per CDR3 protein. The sample lists about 400,000 distinct CDR3 sequences; around 15% were seen once. The same data also went into a second study, on T cells in Graves' hyperthyroidism and ophthalmopathy.

The chain has TRBV19 and TRBJ2-5; no reliable D call. Sequencing was performed on peripheral blood mononuclear cells (PBMCs), taken at new diagnosis, from a patient treated with antithyroid drugs. The clonotype comes from a woman younger than 30 with Graves disease. In nucleotides, the CDR3 is TGTGCCAGTAGTCGTAGCACCCAAGAGACCCAGTACTTC. Translating gives CASSRSTQETQYF.